This T cell receptor (beta chain) was sequenced for a study of immune evolution from preneoplasia to lung adenocarcinoma. Assay: immunoSEQ multiplex PCR; the TCRdb copy retains only in-frame clones and omits some. The sample lists about 5,400 clones, approximately 84% seen once, with 3% to 3.5% in the top ten. V gave up 4 bases and J gave up 6 bases; unmatched junction bases: 3. CDR3 length: 14 amino acids. Germline V CDR1 and CDR2: MGHRA, YSYEKL. Sequencing was carried out using FFPE invasive lung adenocarcinoma tissue. This chain uses TRBV4-1 with TRBJ2-1, with TRBD2 matching 10 bases. This clonotype was sampled from a person aged 50-75 years with lung adenocarcinoma. The CDR3 loop is CASSLSGRSNEQFF. Written as DNA, the CDR3 is TGCGCCAGCAGCCTTAGCGGGAGGAGCAATGAGCAGTTCTTC.